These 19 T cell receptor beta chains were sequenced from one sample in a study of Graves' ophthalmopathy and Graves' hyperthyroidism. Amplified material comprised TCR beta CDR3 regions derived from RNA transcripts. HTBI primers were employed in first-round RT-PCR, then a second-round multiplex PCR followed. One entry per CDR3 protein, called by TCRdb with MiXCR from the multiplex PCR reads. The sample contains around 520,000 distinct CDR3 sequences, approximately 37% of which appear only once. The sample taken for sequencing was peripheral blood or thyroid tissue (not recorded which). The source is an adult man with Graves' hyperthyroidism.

CDR3 nucleotides: TGTGCCAGCTCACCACGTCAGGCCGACCCAATGAACACTGAAGCTTTCTTT. Its protein is CASSPRQADPMNTEAFF. This chain uses TRBV18 with TRBJ1-1; D is ambiguous. The CDR3 extends over 17 amino acids. The germline gives CDR1 KGHSH, CDR2 LQKENI. V shed 1 base and J shed 0 bases, with 15 bases lying between them.

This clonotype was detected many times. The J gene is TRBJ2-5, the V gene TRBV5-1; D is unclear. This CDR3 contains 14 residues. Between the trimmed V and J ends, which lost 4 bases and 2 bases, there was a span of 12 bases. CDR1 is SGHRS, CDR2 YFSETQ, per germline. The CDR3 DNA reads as TGCGCCAGCAGCCCTGAAGAGTTGCAAGAGACCCAGTACTTC. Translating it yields CASSPEELQETQYF. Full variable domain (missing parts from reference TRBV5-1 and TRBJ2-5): KAGVTQTPRYLIKTRGQQVTLSCSPISGHRSVSWYQQTPGQGLQFLFEYFSETQRNKGNFPGRFSGRQFSNSRSEMNVSTLELGDSALYLCASSPEELQETQYFGPGTRLLVL.

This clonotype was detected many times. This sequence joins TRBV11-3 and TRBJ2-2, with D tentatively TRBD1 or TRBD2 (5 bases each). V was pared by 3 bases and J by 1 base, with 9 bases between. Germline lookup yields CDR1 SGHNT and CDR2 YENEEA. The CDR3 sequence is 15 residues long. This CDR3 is CASSFLGRNTGELFF. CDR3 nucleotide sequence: TGTGCCAGCAGCTTCTTGGGACGGAACACCGGGGAGCTGTTTTTT.

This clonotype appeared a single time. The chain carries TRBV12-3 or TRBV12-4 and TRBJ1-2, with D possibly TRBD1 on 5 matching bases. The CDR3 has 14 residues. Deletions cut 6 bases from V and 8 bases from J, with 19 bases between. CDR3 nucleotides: TGTGCCAGCAGCTTGGGGGGAGTTGGGGTCGGCTACACCTTC. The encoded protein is CASSLGGVGVGYTF.

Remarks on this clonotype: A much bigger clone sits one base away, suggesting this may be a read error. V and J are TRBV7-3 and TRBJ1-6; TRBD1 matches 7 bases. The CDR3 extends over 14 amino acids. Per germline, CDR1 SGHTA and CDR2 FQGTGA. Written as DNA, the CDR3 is TGTGCCAGCAGCGACAGGGCCTATAATTCACCCATCCACTTT. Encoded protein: CASSDRAYNSPIHF.

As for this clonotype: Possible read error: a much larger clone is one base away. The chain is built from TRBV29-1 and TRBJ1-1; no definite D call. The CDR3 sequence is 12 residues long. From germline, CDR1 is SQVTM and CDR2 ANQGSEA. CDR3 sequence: CSVEFQNTGAFF. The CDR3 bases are TGCAGCGTTGAATTCCAGAACACTGGAGCTTTCTTT.

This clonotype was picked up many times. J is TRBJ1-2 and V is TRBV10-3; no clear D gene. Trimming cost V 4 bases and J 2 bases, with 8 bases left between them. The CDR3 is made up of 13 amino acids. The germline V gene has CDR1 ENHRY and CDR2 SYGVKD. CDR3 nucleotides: TGTGCCATCAGTGTTACCGTGAACTATGGCTACACCTTC. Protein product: CAISVTVNYGYTF.

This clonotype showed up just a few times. The DNA for the CDR3 is TGTGCCAGCAGCCGCGACGGAGGTGAGCAGTTCTTC. Its translation is CASSRDGGEQFF. This rearrangement joins TRBV7-7 to TRBJ2-7; possible D gene TRBD2, 5 bases. The J call may be incorrect, as the DNA end agrees better with TRBJ2-1. The CDR3 loop spans 12 amino acids. CDR1 is SSHAT and CDR2 is FNYEAQ in the germline V gene (reference sequence).

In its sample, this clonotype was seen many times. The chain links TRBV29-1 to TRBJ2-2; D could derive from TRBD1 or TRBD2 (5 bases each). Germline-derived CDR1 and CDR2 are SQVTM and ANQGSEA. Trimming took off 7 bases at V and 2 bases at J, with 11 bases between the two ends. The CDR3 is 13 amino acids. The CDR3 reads CSARGLNTGELFF. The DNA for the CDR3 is TGCAGCGCCCGGGGCTTAAACACCGGGGAGCTGTTTTTT.

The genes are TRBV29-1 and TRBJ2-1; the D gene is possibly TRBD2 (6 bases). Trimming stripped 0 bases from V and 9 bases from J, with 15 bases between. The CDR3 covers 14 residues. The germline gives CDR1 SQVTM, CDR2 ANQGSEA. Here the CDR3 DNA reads TGCAGCGTTGAAGATACGGGCGGGGCAAGTGAGCAGTTCTTC. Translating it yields CSVEDTGGASEQFF.

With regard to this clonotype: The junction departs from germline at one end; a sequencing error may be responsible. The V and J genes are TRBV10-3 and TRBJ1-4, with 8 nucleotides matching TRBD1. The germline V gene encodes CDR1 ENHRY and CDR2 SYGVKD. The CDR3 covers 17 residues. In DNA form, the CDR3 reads TGTGCCAGCAGTTCAACCCGGACAGGGACTGGGTATGAAAAACTGTTTTTT. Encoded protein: CASSSTRTGTGYEKLFF.

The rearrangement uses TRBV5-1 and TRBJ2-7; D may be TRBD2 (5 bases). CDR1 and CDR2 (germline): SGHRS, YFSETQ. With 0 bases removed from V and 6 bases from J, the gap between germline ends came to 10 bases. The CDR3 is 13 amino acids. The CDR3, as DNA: TGCGCCAGCAGCTTGGGAGGGTTCTTCGAGCAGTACTTC. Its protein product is CASSLGGFFEQYF. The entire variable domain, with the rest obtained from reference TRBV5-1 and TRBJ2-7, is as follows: KAGVTQTPRYLIKTRGQQVTLSCSPISGHRSVSWYQQTPGQGLQFLFEYFSETQRNKGNFPGRFSGRQFSNSRSEMNVSTLELGDSALYLCASSLGGFFEQYFGPGTRLTVT.

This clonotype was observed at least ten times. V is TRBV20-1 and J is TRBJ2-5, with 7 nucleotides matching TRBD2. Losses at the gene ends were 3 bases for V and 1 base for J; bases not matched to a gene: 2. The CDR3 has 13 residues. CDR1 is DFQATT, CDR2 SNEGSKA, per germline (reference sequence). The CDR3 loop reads CSARSGVQETQYF. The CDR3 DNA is TGCAGTGCTAGGAGCGGGGTCCAAGAGACCCAGTACTTC.

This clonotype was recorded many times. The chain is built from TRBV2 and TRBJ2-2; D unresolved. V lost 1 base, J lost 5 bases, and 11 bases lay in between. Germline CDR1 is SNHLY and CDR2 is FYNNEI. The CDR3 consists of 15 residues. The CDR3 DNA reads TGTGCCAGCAGTGAAGGAACCCAGGTGACCGGGGAGCTGTTTTTT. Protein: CASSEGTQVTGELFF. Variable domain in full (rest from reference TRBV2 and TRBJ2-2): EPEVTQTPSHQVTQMGQEVILRCVPISNHLYFYWYRQILGQKVEFLVSFYNNEISEKSEIFDDQFSVERPDGSNFTLKIRSTKLEDSAMYFCASSEGTQVTGELFFGEGSRLTVL.

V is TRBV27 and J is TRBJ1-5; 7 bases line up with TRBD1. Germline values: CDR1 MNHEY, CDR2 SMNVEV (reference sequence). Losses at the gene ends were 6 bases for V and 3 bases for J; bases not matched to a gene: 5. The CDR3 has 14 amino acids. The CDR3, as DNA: TGTGCCAGCAGGACTCAGGGGGTCAATCAGCCCCAGCATTTT. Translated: CASRTQGVNQPQHF.

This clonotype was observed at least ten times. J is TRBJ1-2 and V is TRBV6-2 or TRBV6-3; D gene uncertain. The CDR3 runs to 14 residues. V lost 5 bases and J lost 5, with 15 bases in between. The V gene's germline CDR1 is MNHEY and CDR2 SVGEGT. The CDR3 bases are TGTGCCAGCAGTGAAGGACGGATGAGATATGGCTACACCTTC. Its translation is CASSEGRMRYGYTF.

The CDR3 nucleotides read TGTGCCAGCAGTGCCGTACAGGGAGCCGGGGAGCTGTTTTTT. It specifies CASSAVQGAGELFF. The genes are TRBV11-2 and TRBJ2-2; a possible D gene is TRBD1 (6 bases). V gave up 6 bases and J gave up 6 bases, with 14 bases separating them. The germline V gene encodes CDR1 SGHAT and CDR2 FQNNGV. CDR3 size: 14 residues.

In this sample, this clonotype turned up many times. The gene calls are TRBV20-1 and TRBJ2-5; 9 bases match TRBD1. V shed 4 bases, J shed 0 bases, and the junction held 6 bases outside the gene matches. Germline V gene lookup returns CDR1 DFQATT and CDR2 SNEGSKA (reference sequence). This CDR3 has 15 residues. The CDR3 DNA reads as TGCAGTGCTACCCCGGGGACAGGGCACCAAGAGACCCAGTACTTC. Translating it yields CSATPGTGHQETQYF.

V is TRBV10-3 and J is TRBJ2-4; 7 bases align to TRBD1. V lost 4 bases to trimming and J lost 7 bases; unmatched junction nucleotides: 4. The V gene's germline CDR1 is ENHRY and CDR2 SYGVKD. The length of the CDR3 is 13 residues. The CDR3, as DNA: TGTGCCATCAGTGGACAGGGTTTGAACATTCAGTACTTC. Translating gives CAISGQGLNIQYF.